This TCR beta chain came from a study of T cell responses to AZD1222 COVID-19 vaccine. General study points: Spike-specific TCR breadth and depth rose after two AZD1222 doses. Repertoires in all cases were sampled only once the peak T cell response had passed.

Details on this clone: The antigen is undetermined.

Germline loops: CDR1 SGDLS, CDR2 YYNGEE. CDR3 size: 14 residues. V lost 0 bases, J lost 2 bases, and 5 bases lay in between. Generated by immunoSEQ multiplex PCR, the TCRdb table keeps only in-frame clones and is missing some. Here the sample spans tens of thousands of clones, around 90% being singletons. V is TRBV9 and J is TRBJ2-2; D gene unclear. The sample here was peripheral blood, taken on day 0 of AZD1222 vaccination. The receptor's source is an adult in good health. This CDR3 reads CASSVVGNTGELFF. DNA of the CDR3: TGTGCCAGCAGCGTAGTGGGAAACACCGGGGAGCTGTTTTTT.